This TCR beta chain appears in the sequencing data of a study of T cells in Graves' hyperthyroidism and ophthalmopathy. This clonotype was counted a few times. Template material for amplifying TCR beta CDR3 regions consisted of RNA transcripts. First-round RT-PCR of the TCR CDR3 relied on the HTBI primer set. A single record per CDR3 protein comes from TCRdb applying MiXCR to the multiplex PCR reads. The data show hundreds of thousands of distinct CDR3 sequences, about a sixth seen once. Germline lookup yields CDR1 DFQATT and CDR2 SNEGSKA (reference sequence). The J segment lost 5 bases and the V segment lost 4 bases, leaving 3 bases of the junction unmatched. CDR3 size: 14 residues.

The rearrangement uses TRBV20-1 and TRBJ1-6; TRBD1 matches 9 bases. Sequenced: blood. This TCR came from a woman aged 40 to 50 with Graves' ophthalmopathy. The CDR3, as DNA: TGCAGTGCTAAGGGACAGGGAGATAATTCACCCCTCCACTTT. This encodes CSAKGQGDNSPLHF.